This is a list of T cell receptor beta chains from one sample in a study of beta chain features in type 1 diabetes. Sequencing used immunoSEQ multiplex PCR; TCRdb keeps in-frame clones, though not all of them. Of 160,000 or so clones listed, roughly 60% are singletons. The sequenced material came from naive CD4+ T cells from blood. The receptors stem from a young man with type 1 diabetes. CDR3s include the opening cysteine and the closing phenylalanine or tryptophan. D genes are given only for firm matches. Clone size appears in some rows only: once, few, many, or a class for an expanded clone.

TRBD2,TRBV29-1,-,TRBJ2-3,TGCAGCGTTGCACTAGCGGGTGGAGATACGCAGTATTTT,CSVALAGGDTQYF
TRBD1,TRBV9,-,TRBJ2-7,TGTGCCAGCAGCGTAGGGATGGAGACAGGGGTGGACGAGCAGTACTTC,CASSVGMETGVDEQYF
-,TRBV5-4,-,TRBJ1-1,TGTGCCAGCAGCAACCCGGGAAACACTGAAGCTTTCTTT,CASSNPGNTEAFF
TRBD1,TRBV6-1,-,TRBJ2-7,TGTGCCAGCAGTGAAAGGACAGGGGGATCCTACGAGCAGTACTTC,CASSERTGGSYEQYF
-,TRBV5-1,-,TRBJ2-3,TGCGCCAGCAGCTTCGCGACCGGATCCACCTTTAGCACAGATACGCAGTATTTT,CASSFATGSTFSTDTQYF
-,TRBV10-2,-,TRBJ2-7,TGCGCCAGTACAGGATCCTACGAGCAGTACTTC,CASTGSYEQYF
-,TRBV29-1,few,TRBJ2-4,TGCAGCGTTGTGAGTGGTGGCCTTAAAAACATTCAGTACTTC,CSVVSGGLKNIQYF
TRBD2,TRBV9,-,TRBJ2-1,TGTGCCAGCAGCCTAGCGGGGCTTCCCTACAATGAGCAGTTCTTC,CASSLAGLPYNEQFF
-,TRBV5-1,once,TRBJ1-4,TGCGCCAGCAGTCGGCAGGGAGATGATGAAAAACTGTTTTTT,CASSRQGDDEKLFF
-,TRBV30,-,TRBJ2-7,TGTGCCTGGAGTAGCCTCTCCTACGAGCAGTACTTC,CAWSSLSYEQYF
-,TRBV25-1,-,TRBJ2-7,TGTGCCAGCAGCGGCCGAGCCTCCTACGAGCAGTACTTC,CASSGRASYEQYF
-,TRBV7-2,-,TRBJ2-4,TGTGCCAGCAGCTTAGGGAATCCGGGACAAGACATTCAGTACTTC,CASSLGNPGQDIQYF
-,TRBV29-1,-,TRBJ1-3,TGCAGCGTCGCTACGAGGAGGGACACCATATATTTT,CSVATRRDTIYF
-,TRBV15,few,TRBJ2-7,TGTGCCACCAGGGAGGAAGACGGGGTCGAGCAGTACTTC,CATREEDGVEQYF
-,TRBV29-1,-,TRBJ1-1,TGCAGCGGGGTTAAGGACACTGAAGCTTTCTTT,CSGVKDTEAFF
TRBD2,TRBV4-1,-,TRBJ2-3,TGCGCCAGCAGCCAACCAACTAGCGACACAGATACGCAGTATTTT,CASSQPTSDTDTQYF
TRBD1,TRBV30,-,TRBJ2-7,TGTGCCTGGAGACCGGGACAGGGGGTCTACGAGCAGTACTTC,CAWRPGQGVYEQYF
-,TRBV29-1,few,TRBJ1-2,TGCAGCGTTGACTCCAGCCCGCCCTATGGCTACACCTTC,CSVDSSPPYGYTF
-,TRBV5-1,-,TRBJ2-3,TGCGCCAGCAGCATAGAGGATACGCAGTATTTT,CASSIEDTQYF
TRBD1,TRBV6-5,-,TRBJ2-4,TGTGCCAGCAGTTACGGGAGACAGGGATGGGACATTCAGTACTTC,CASSYGRQGWDIQYF
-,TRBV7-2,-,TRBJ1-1,TGTGCCAGCAGTCCACGGGGGACTGAAGCTTTCTTT,CASSPRGTEAFF
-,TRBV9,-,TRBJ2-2,TGTGCCAGCAGCGTAGGGCGTACACAAGCCTACACCGGGGAGCTGTTTTTT,CASSVGRTQAYTGELFF
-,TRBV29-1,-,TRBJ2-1,TGCAGCGCTGGCGACGGGGACAATGAGCAGTTCTTC,CSAGDGDNEQFF
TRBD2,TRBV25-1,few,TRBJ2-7,TGTGCCAGCAGTGCCCCTGGATGGACTAGCGGCTCCTACGAGCAGTACTTC,CASSAPGWTSGSYEQYF
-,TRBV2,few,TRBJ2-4,TGTGCCAGTCAACCCCTAGGCAAAAACATTCAGTACTTC,CASQPLGKNIQYF
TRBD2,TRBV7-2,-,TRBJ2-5,TGTGCCAGCAGCTCTCGGGGGGGCTCGGAGACCCAGTACTTC,CASSSRGGSETQYF
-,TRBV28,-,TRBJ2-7,TGTGCCAGCAGGGCGACAGTAACCTACGAGCAGTACTTC,CASRATVTYEQYF
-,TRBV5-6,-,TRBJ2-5,TGTGCCAGCAGCGACCAAGAGACCCAGTACTTC,CASSDQETQYF
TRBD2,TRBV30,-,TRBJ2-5,TGTGCCTGGAGTCCACCGCCGGGACTAGCAGAGACCCAGTACTTC,CAWSPPPGLAETQYF
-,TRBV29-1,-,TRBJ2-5,TGCAGCGTTGAGCCGGGTTTCCAAGAGACCCAGTACTTC,CSVEPGFQETQYF
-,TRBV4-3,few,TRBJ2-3,TGCGCCAGCAGCCAATTCATCCTCGGAGATACGCAGTATTTT,CASSQFILGDTQYF